Below are 5 T cell receptor beta chains sequenced from a single sample in a study of T cell responses to AZD1222 COVID-19 vaccine. TCRdb's copy holds only in-frame clones and misses some; the assay was immunoSEQ multiplex PCR. The sample includes 150,000 to 200,000 clones, over 85% of them seen just once. Sequencing used peripheral blood, obtained on day 0 of AZD1222 vaccination. The source of these receptors is an adult in good health.

The V and J genes are TRBV28 and TRBJ2-2, with TRBD2 identical over 11 bases. J lost 5 bases, V lost 2 bases, and 4 bases had no gene match. The V gene's germline CDR1 is MDHEN and CDR2 SYDVKM. The CDR3 runs 16 residues. CDR3 nucleotide sequence: TGTGCCAGCAGTTTAGGGCTAGCGGGAGGTACCGGGGAGCTGTTTTTT. Its translation is CASSLGLAGGTGELFF.

CDR3 coding DNA: TGTGCCAGCAGCCAAGGTAGAGGGACAGGACTATATGGCTACACCTTC. Its translation is CASSQGRGTGLYGYTF. The J gene is TRBJ1-2, the V gene TRBV14; the match to TRBD1 covers 8 bases. The J segment lost 5 bases and the V segment lost 1 base, leaving 9 bases of the junction unmatched. There are 16 residues in the CDR3. CDR1 is SGHDN and CDR2 is FVKESK in the germline V gene.

This sequence joins TRBV5-1 and TRBJ1-2, with D uncertain. The V end lost 3 bases, the J end lost 1 base, and 7 bases lay between the germline ends. This CDR3 has 13 residues. Per the germline V gene, CDR1 is SGHRS and CDR2 is YFSETQ. CDR3 DNA sequence: TGCGCCAGCAGCTCGGACGATAACTATGGCTACACCTTC. It specifies CASSSDDNYGYTF.

V is TRBV5-1 and J is TRBJ2-2; 11 bases agree with TRBD2. Trimming cost V 4 bases and J 6 bases; bases outside gene matches: 8. Looked up from germline, CDR1 is SGHRS and CDR2 is YFSETQ. This CDR3 region has 16 residues. CDR3 sequence reads: CASSQPSGGLAGELFF. CDR3 DNA sequence: TGCGCCAGCAGCCAACCTAGCGGGGGGTTGGCCGGGGAGCTGTTTTTT.

The V call is TRBV11-2, the J call TRBJ1-1; D is unclear. Germline loops: CDR1 SGHAT, CDR2 FQNNGV. CDR3 length equals 16 residues. Trimming pared 5 bases from V and 0 bases from J, leaving 16 bases between. DNA for the CDR3: TGTGCCAGCAGCCCAATACTATCCAGCATGAACACTGAAGCTTTCTTT. Residues: CASSPILSSMNTEAFF.